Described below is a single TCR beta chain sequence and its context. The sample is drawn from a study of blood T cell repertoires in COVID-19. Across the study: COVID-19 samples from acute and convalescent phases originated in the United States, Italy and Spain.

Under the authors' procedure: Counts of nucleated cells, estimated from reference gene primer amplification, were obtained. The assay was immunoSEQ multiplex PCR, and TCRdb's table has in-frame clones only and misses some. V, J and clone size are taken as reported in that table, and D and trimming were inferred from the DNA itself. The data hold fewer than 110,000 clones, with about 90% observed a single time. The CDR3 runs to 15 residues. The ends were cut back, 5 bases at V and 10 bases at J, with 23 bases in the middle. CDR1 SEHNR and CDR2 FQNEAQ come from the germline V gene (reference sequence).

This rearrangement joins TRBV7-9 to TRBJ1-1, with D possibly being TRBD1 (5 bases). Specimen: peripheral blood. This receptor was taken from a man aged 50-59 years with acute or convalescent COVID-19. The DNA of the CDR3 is TGTGCCAGCAGCCCCGGACAAGACCCTTTGGATGGAGCTTTCTTT. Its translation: CASSPGQDPLDGAFF.